This TCR beta chain originates from a study of beta chain features in type 1 diabetes. The germline V gene encodes CDR1 GTSNPN and CDR2 SVGIG (reference sequence). The CDR3 extends over 15 amino acids. J gave up 2 bases and V 6 bases, and 9 bases lay outside the gene matches. Via CD45RO/CCR7/CD25/CD127/CD95/CD27, cells of the CD4+ naive, central memory, regulatory and stem cell-like memory subsets were sorted. This clone was observed a handful of times. What it binds is unknown. What was sequenced were expressed TCRB transcripts, since all of the isolated RNA had been reverse transcribed. The method was immunoSEQ multiplex PCR; TCRdb's version includes in-frame clones alone and lacks a portion of them. The table includes some 350,000 clones, around 10% detected once. Notes on the study in general: Shorter TCRB CDR3s, moderately but significantly so, were found in Type 1 diabetes patients in all four CD4+ subsets. Here, the possible influence of HLA type (on TCRB rearrangement) remained unresolved. When VDJ junctions were examined, type 1 diabetes patients showed fewer insertions and more deletions.

The sample was central memory CD4+ T cells from blood. The chain recombines TRBV30 with TRBJ2-7, with 11 bases aligning to TRBD1. The receptor's source is a man younger than 45 with type 1 diabetes. The CDR3 is CACLSRDRGTYEQYF. DNA for the CDR3: TGTGCCTGCCTCAGTAGGGACAGGGGGACCTACGAGCAGTACTTC.